The clone carrying this T cell receptor (beta chain) was seen more than once but under ten times. The target antigen is unknown. This specimen comes from a study of cytomegalovirus exposure and HLA in healthy donors. Study-level results: In vitro testing confirmed a few CMV-associated chains as specific for CMV antigens. Most TCR sequences showed up rarely, but some public TCRs showed up in many donors.

The V end lost 2 bases, the J end lost 3 bases, and 7 bases lay between the germline ends. Germline loops: CDR1 MNHNY, CDR2 SVGAGI (reference sequence). This CDR3 region has 13 residues. The PCR ran on 60 Vbeta and 13 Jbeta primers. The table came from immunoSEQ multiplex PCR; TCRdb's copy has only in-frame clones and leaves some out. Here the sample spans some 210,000 clones, more than 60% being singletons. The rearrangement joins TRBV6-6 to TRBJ1-2, with a possible D match to TRBD1 (6 bases). Input material: PBMCs. This TCR derives from a woman under 40 in good health and CMV-seropositive. CDR3 sequence reads: CASSYAGDYGYTF. CDR3 DNA: TGTGCCAGCAGTTACGCAGGGGACTATGGCTACACCTTC.